A selection of T cell receptor beta chains follows, all from one sample in a study of cytomegalovirus exposure and HLA in healthy donors. Here immunoSEQ multiplex PCR was the method, and the copy in TCRdb shows in-frame clones only, minus some. The sample contains more than 85,000 clones, 75% to 85% of which appear only once. The source material was PBMCs. Source of these receptors: a man younger than 35 in good health and CMV-seronegative. Both conserved end residues are part of each CDR3. The D gene is left open where the match is weak. The listing skips clone size in some rows; elsewhere it reads once, few, many or a size class.

V	size	D	J	CDR3	DNA
TRBV7-9	.	.	TRBJ2-5	CASSSPHQSRGETQYF	TGTGCCAGCAGCTCCCCCCACCAGAGTAGAGGGGAGACCCAGTACTTC
TRBV13	.	TRBD1	TRBJ1-1	CASSARQGSNTEAFF	TGTGCCAGCAGCGCACGACAGGGCTCGAACACTGAAGCTTTCTTT
TRBV5-4	few	.	TRBJ1-1	CASSALWGQGWDTEAFF	TGTGCCAGCAGTGCCCTGTGGGGGCAGGGGTGGGACACTGAAGCTTTCTTT
TRBV27	.	TRBD1	TRBJ1-2	CASSSTGEGYTF	TGTGCCAGCAGTTCGACAGGGGAAGGCTACACCTTC
TRBV9	.	TRBD2	TRBJ2-5	CASSVASGREETQYF	TGTGCCAGCAGCGTAGCGAGCGGGCGGGAGGAGACCCAGTACTTC
TRBV7-9	few	TRBD1	TRBJ1-1	CASSHGQGKVGNTEAFF	TGTGCCAGCAGCCACGGACAGGGGAAAGTGGGAAACACTGAAGCTTTCTTT
TRBV10-2	few	.	TRBJ2-1	CASSDNISNEQFF	TGCGCCAGCAGTGATAATATTAGCAATGAGCAGTTCTTC
TRBV4-3	.	TRBD2	TRBJ2-2	CASSQRLATTGELFF	TGCGCCAGCAGCCAGAGACTAGCCACGACCGGGGAGCTGTTTTTT
TRBV27	once	TRBD2	TRBJ2-7	CASRTPNTGGSSYEQYF	TGTGCCAGCAGAACACCGAATACGGGAGGGTCCTCCTACGAGCAGTACTTC
TRBV4-3	.	.	TRBJ2-2	CASSQEAAANTGELFF	TGCGCCAGCAGCCAAGAGGCGGCAGCGAACACCGGGGAGCTGTTTTTT
TRBV18	.	.	TRBJ1-6	CASSPGAGVGNSPLHF	TGTGCCAGCTCACCAGGGGCAGGAGTAGGCAATTCACCCCTCCACTTT
TRBV10-3	.	TRBD2	TRBJ2-7	CAISGVAGTYEQYF	TGTGCCATCAGTGGGGTAGCGGGAACCTACGAGCAGTACTTC
TRBV6-6	.	.	TRBJ2-2	CASTNPGGELFF	TGTGCCAGCACCAATCCGGGCGGGGAGCTGTTTTTT
TRBV7-7	.	.	TRBJ1-6	CASSLDAGRGDSPLHF	TGTGCCAGCAGCTTAGACGCCGGCAGGGGTGATTCACCCCTCCACTTT
TRBV5-1	.	.	TRBJ2-3	CASSGGAGNTDTQYF	TGCGCCAGCAGCGGGGGGGCAGGGAACACAGATACGCAGTATTTT
TRBV11-2	.	TRBD2	TRBJ2-4	CASSLFAGGIAKNIQYF	TGTGCCAGCAGCTTATTTGCGGGAGGGATAGCCAAAAACATTCAGTACTTC
TRBV19	.	.	TRBJ2-5	CASSILDSQETQYF	TGTGCCAGTAGTATTTTGGACTCACAAGAGACCCAGTACTTC
TRBV6-5	once	.	TRBJ1-4	CASRQGTTNEKLFF	TGTGCCAGCAGACAGGGCACAACTAATGAAAAACTGTTTTTT
TRBV19	.	TRBD1	TRBJ1-1	CASSAQGSTEAFF	TGTGCCAGTAGTGCACAGGGGAGCACTGAAGCTTTCTTT
TRBV6-8	.	.	TRBJ1-2	CASSGYGYTF	TGTGCCAGCAGCGGCTATGGCTACACCTTC
TRBV5-4	once	.	TRBJ1-3	CASSLGQGRNTIYF	TGTGCCAGCAGCTTGGGCCAGGGAAGAAACACCATATATTTT
TRBV2	once	TRBD2	TRBJ2-3	CASSSGTSISDTQYF	TGTGCCAGCAGTTCCGGGACTAGCATCTCAGATACGCAGTATTTT
TRBV11-2	.	.	TRBJ2-7	CASSPIAWDSAYEQYF	TGTGCCAGCAGCCCCATCGCCTGGGACTCAGCCTACGAGCAGTACTTC
TRBV6-1	.	.	TRBJ2-7	CASSESGRGYEQYF	TGTGCCAGCAGTGAATCCGGGAGAGGCTACGAGCAGTACTTC
TRBV18	.	.	TRBJ2-7	CASSPRDSTYEQYF	TGTGCCAGCTCCCCACGTGACAGCACCTACGAGCAGTACTTC
TRBV19	.	.	TRBJ1-5	CASSVSDMSNQPQHF	TGTGCCAGTAGTGTCTCCGACATGAGCAATCAGCCCCAGCATTTT
TRBV4-3	few	.	TRBJ2-3	CASSHRLDTDTQYF	TGCGCCAGCAGCCACAGACTAGACACAGATACGCAGTATTTT
TRBV11-3	once	.	TRBJ2-7	CASSLEDTSYEQYF	TGTGCCAGCAGCTTAGAGGACACCTCCTACGAGCAGTACTTC
TRBV7-3	.	.	TRBJ2-3	CASSLGTSATDTQYF	TGTGCCAGCAGCTTAGGGACATCCGCCACAGATACGCAGTATTTT
TRBV7-3	.	.	TRBJ2-3	CASSSWQATSTDTQYF	TGTGCCAGCAGCTCGTGGCAGGCCACTAGCACAGATACGCAGTATTTT
TRBV23-1	.	.	TRBJ2-7	CASSQSDTYEQYF	TGCGCCAGCAGTCAATCAGACACCTACGAGCAGTACTTC
TRBV7-8	.	TRBD1	TRBJ1-1	CASSWDRLNTEAFF	TGTGCCAGCAGCTGGGACAGGCTGAACACTGAAGCTTTCTTT
TRBV4-3	.	TRBD1	TRBJ1-2	CASSHDYRGTYGYTF	TGCGCCAGCAGCCACGATTACAGGGGTACCTATGGCTACACCTTC
TRBV19	few	.	TRBJ1-4	CASSIQDINEKLFF	TGTGCCAGTAGTATACAGGACATAAATGAAAAACTGTTTTTT
TRBV9	.	TRBD1	TRBJ1-3	CASSVTGKNGNTIYF	TGTGCCAGCAGCGTGACAGGGAAGAACGGAAACACCATATATTTT
TRBV4-1	.	TRBD2	TRBJ2-1	CASSQAGDYYNEQFF	TGCGCCAGCAGCCAGGCCGGGGACTATTACAATGAGCAGTTCTTC
TRBV25-1	.	TRBD1	TRBJ1-1	CASSGTGRNTEAFF	TGTGCCAGCAGTGGGACAGGGAGGAACACTGAAGCTTTCTTT
TRBV7-9	.	TRBD2	TRBJ2-7	CASSHPSGGQGNSYEQYF	TGTGCCAGCAGCCATCCCTCGGGGGGGCAGGGTAACTCCTACGAGCAGTACTTC
TRBV9	.	.	TRBJ2-3	CASSVAGPAHTDTQYF	TGTGCCAGCAGCGTAGCTGGGCCAGCTCACACAGATACGCAGTATTTT
TRBV9	.	.	TRBJ1-2	CASSVEEGTGYTF	TGTGCCAGCAGCGTAGAGGAGGGGACTGGCTACACCTTC
TRBV7-3	once	.	TRBJ2-1	CASSLTVVEDGQFF	TGTGCCAGCAGCTTAACAGTAGTAGAGGATGGGCAGTTCTTC
TRBV5-4	.	TRBD2	TRBJ2-3	CASSLGQRGSTDTQYF	TGTGCCAGCAGCTTGGGCCAGCGGGGAAGCACAGATACGCAGTATTTT
TRBV6-5	.	.	TRBJ1-1	CASIPTTGNPTEAFF	TGTGCCAGCATCCCCACCACAGGGAATCCCACTGAAGCTTTCTTT
TRBV19	.	.	TRBJ2-5	CASSDTSRETQYF	TGTGCCAGTAGTGACACTAGCAGGGAGACCCAGTACTTC
TRBV4-1	.	.	TRBJ1-2	CASSQEWATNYGYTF	TGCGCCAGCAGCCAAGAATGGGCAACGAACTATGGCTACACCTTC
TRBV27	once	.	TRBJ1-1	CASSFRGLNTEAFF	TGTGCCAGCAGTTTCCGGGGATTGAACACTGAAGCTTTCTTT
TRBV6-1	.	TRBD1	TRBJ1-1	CASSVTGAEAFF	TGTGCCAGCAGTGTGACAGGGGCTGAAGCTTTCTTT
TRBV7-9	.	.	TRBJ1-2	CASSGGEYYGYTF	TGTGCCAGCAGCGGGGGGGAATACTATGGCTACACCTTC
TRBV7-9	many	TRBD2	TRBJ2-7	CASSSGREPYEQYF	TGTGCCAGCAGCTCCGGGAGGGAACCCTACGAGCAGTACTTC
TRBV13	.	.	TRBJ1-1	CASSLGQGSTEAFF	TGTGCCAGCAGCTTAGGGCAGGGGTCCACTGAAGCTTTCTTT
TRBV2	.	TRBD1	TRBJ2-1	CASSRDRAGEQFF	TGTGCCAGCAGCCGAGACAGGGCTGGAGAGCAGTTCTTC
TRBV5-1	.	.	TRBJ2-5	CASSFLGMETQYF	TGCGCCAGCAGCTTCTTGGGCATGGAGACCCAGTACTTC
TRBV7-2	.	.	TRBJ2-5	CASSFFGSQETQYF	TGTGCCAGCAGCTTTTTCGGGAGTCAAGAGACCCAGTACTTC